The 28 T cell receptor beta chains in this list originate from one sample, sequenced in a study of blood T cell repertoires in COVID-19. Profiling relied on immunoSEQ multiplex PCR, and the TCRdb table lists in-frame clones only, not all of them. In the table there are approximately 280,000 clones, around nine tenths of which are singletons. Sequenced sample: peripheral blood. The receptors originated from a woman between 25 and 40 years old with COVID-19, enrolled during active disease.

The V gene is TRBV7-2, the J gene TRBJ2-5; 8 nucleotides agree with TRBD1. Unmatched junction bases numbered 3, after V lost 4 bases and J lost 5 bases. This CDR3 region has 13 residues. Germline CDR1 and CDR2: SGHTA and FQGNSA. CDR3 amino acids: CASSSQGVETQYF. The DNA of the CDR3 is TGTGCCAGCAGCTCACAGGGGGTTGAGACCCAGTACTTC.

The gene calls are TRBV12-5 and TRBJ1-4, with 7 bases identical to TRBD1. CDR3 length: 15 residues. The germline CDR1 and CDR2 sequences are LGHNT and FRNRAP. The V gene end was trimmed by 5 bases and the J gene end by 10 bases; junction bases not matched to a gene: 13. The CDR3 is CASGVGGQGGGKLFF. DNA of the CDR3: TGTGCTAGTGGTGTAGGTGGGCAGGGGGGTGGAAAACTGTTTTTT.

The chain recombines TRBV7-8 with TRBJ2-1; TRBD2 aligns across 12 bases. The CDR3 totals 18 residues. Unmatched junction bases numbered 12, after V lost 2 bases and J lost 7 bases. The germline V gene encodes CDR1 SGHVS and CDR2 FQNEAQ. CDR3 in amino acids: CASSLRRLAGERRNEQFF. The CDR3 nucleotides are TGTGCCAGCAGCTTAAGGAGACTAGCGGGAGAAAGGCGTAATGAGCAGTTCTTC.

The chain employs TRBV2 and TRBJ1-1; no firm D call. Germline loops: CDR1 SNHLY, CDR2 FYNNEI. V lost 7 bases, J lost 3 bases, and 12 bases lay in between. The CDR3 covers 13 residues. In DNA, the CDR3 is TGTGCCAGCAATAGTGAGATTCACACTGAAGCTTTCTTT. It encodes CASNSEIHTEAFF.

The V call is TRBV7-2, the J call TRBJ2-5, with D hard to call. V shed 0 bases and J shed 8 bases, with 13 bases lying between them. The CDR3 sequence is 14 residues long. Germline V CDR1 and CDR2: SGHTA, FQGNSA. CDR3 amino acids: CASSLAFRRATQYF. The DNA for the CDR3 is TGTGCCAGCAGCTTAGCGTTCCGCCGCGCAACCCAGTACTTC. Based on the CDR3 plus reference TRBV7-2 and TRBJ2-5, the full variable domain is GAGVSQSPSNKVTEKGKDVELRCDPISGHTALYWYRQSLGQGLEFLIYFQGNSAPDKSGLPSDRFSAERTGGSVSTLTIQRTQQEDSAVYLCASSLAFRRATQYFGPGTRLLVL.

This chain connects TRBV12-5 to TRBJ2-2; TRBD2 is a possible D gene (5 bases). The germline V gene has CDR1 LGHNT and CDR2 FRNRAP. Trimming pared 0 bases from V and 6 bases from J, leaving 8 bases between. The CDR3 consists of 14 residues. The CDR3 here is CASGLVEGSGELFF. DNA for the CDR3: TGTGCTAGTGGTTTGGTAGAGGGTTCCGGGGAGCTGTTTTTT.

The CDR3 DNA is TGTGCCAGCAGCGTTACAGGGGGATCGAACACTGAAGCTTTCTTT. Amino acids: CASSVTGGSNTEAFF. The chain has TRBV5-8 and TRBJ1-1; 8 bases are shared with TRBD1. Germline CDR1 reads SGHTS; CDR2 reads YDEGEE. This CDR3 region has 15 residues. V lost 4 bases, J lost 1 base, and 6 bases stayed unmatched.

V is TRBV28 and J is TRBJ2-2; D remains ambiguous. This CDR3 comprises 16 residues. The germline gives CDR1 MDHEN, CDR2 SYDVKM. V was trimmed by 7 bases and J by 1 base, leaving 16 bases between them. The CDR3 is CASTLSGRMNTGELFF. In DNA form, the CDR3 reads TGTGCCAGCACCCTTTCAGGTCGGATGAACACCGGGGAGCTGTTTTTT.

V gene TRBV2 combines with J gene TRBJ2-1; 12 bases align to TRBD2. J lost 8 bases, V lost 4 bases, and 9 bases had no gene match. The CDR3 sequence is 16 residues long. Germline CDR1 SNHLY, CDR2 FYNNEI. The CDR3 DNA is TGTGCCAGCAGTGGACGGTTACTAGCGGGAGGTGATGAGCAGTTCTTC. Its protein is CASSGRLLAGGDEQFF. Together with reference TRBV2 and TRBJ2-1, the CDR3 gives the full variable domain: EPEVTQTPSHQVTQMGQEVILRCVPISNHLYFYWYRQILGQKVEFLVSFYNNEISEKSEIFDDQFSVERPDGSNFTLKIRSTKLEDSAMYFCASSGRLLAGGDEQFFGPGTRLTVL.

The chain couples TRBV30 to TRBJ2-1, with 9 bases matching TRBD2. Germline V gene sequence: CDR1 GTSNPN, CDR2 SVGIG (reference sequence). Trimming removed 1 base from V and 2 bases from J; junction bases left unmatched: 3. The length of the CDR3 is 15 residues. CDR3 DNA sequence: TGTGCCTGGAGTGACGGCGGGAGGGCCTACAATGAGCAGTTCTTC. Its translation: CAWSDGGRAYNEQFF.

This chain connects TRBV10-3 to TRBJ1-1; possible D gene TRBD1, 5 bases. Per the germline V gene, CDR1 is ENHRY and CDR2 is SYGVKD. V lost 7 bases to trimming and J lost 3 bases, with 12 bases between them. The CDR3 has 13 amino acids. Here the CDR3 reads CAITKGGDTEAFF. The CDR3 DNA reads as TGTGCCATCACTAAGGGAGGGGACACTGAAGCTTTCTTT.

The rearrangement links TRBV7-2 to TRBJ2-7; 13 bases agree with TRBD2. The CDR3 loop spans 14 amino acids. Germline V CDR1 and CDR2: SGHTA, FQGNSA. J was trimmed by 3 bases and V by 5 bases; bases with no gene match: 1. The DNA of the CDR3 is TGTGCCAGCAGCCGGACTAGCGGGGGCTACGAGCAGTACTTC. Its protein product is CASSRTSGGYEQYF.

CDR3 DNA: TGTGCCAGCAGTTTGAGGACTAGCGGGAGGCTCTACAATGAGCAGTTCTTC. Translating gives CASSLRTSGRLYNEQFF. The rearrangement uses TRBV27 and TRBJ2-1, with TRBD2 matching 14 bases. CDR1 MNHEY and CDR2 SMNVEV come from the germline V gene (reference sequence). CDR3 length: 17 amino acids. V lost 3 bases and J lost 3; bases outside the gene matches: 4.

This chain links TRBV14 with TRBJ2-7; no reliable D call. V was cut by 2 bases and J by 3 bases, with 11 bases left in between. CDR3 length: 14 amino acids. Looked up from germline, CDR1 is SGHDN and CDR2 is FVKESK. CDR3 sequence reads: CASSQLAVDYEQYF. CDR3 DNA: TGTGCCAGCAGCCAACTCGCGGTTGACTACGAGCAGTACTTC.

This clone is a singleton in its sample. CDR3 bases: TGTGCCAGCAGTGAAGGCAGCGCCTTTTATAATTCACCCCTCCACTTT. This translates into CASSEGSAFYNSPLHF. This chain uses TRBV2 with TRBJ1-6; D unresolved. The V end was cut by 1 base, the J end by 4 bases, with 11 bases between. Per the germline V gene, CDR1 is SNHLY and CDR2 is FYNNEI. This CDR3 has 16 amino acids.

This chain links TRBV5-1 with TRBJ2-1; 7 nucleotides agree with TRBD2. Germline-derived CDR1 and CDR2 are SGHRS and YFSETQ. V trimming: 3 bases; J trimming: 0 bases; junction bases outside the gene matches: 9. The CDR3 totals 17 residues. CDR3 coding DNA: TGCGCCAGCAGCTACCACATGGCGGGAGACTCCTACAATGAGCAGTTCTTC. This gives the protein CASSYHMAGDSYNEQFF. Supplemented by reference TRBV5-1 and TRBJ2-1, the full variable domain reads KAGVTQTPRYLIKTRGQQVTLSCSPISGHRSVSWYQQTPGQGLQFLFEYFSETQRNKGNFPGRFSGRQFSNSRSEMNVSTLELGDSALYLCASSYHMAGDSYNEQFFGPGTRLTVL.

CDR3 protein: CASSSHNYGYTF. CDR3 nucleotides: TGTGCCAGCAGCAGCCATAACTATGGCTACACCTTC. V and J are TRBV7-2 and TRBJ1-2; D uncertain. The V gene's germline CDR1 is SGHTA and CDR2 FQGNSA. The CDR3 is made up of 12 amino acids. V shed 5 bases and J shed 1 base, with 5 bases lying between them.

This chain uses TRBV30 with TRBJ2-7, with D possibly being TRBD1 (5 bases). V gave up 3 bases and J gave up 3 bases, with 6 bases separating them. The CDR3 length is 11 residues. Germline V gene lookup returns CDR1 GTSNPN and CDR2 SVGIG (reference sequence). The CDR3 DNA sequence: TGTGCCTGGAGGGACAACTACGAGCAGTACTTC. This gives the protein CAWRDNYEQYF. Combining the CDR3 with reference TRBV30 and TRBJ2-7 gives the whole variable domain SQTIHQWPATLVQPVGSPLSLECTVEGTSNPNLYWYRQAAGRGLQLLFYSVGIGQISSEVPQNLSASRPQDRQFILSSKKLLLSDSGFYLCAWRDNYEQYFGPGTRLTVT.

The rearrangement uses TRBV5-4 and TRBJ2-5; D not certain. Deletions cut 4 bases from V and 1 base from J, with 14 bases between. From germline, CDR1 is SGHNT and CDR2 YYREEE (reference sequence). The CDR3 runs 15 residues. This CDR3 is CASSHGNVVQETQYF. The CDR3 DNA is TGTGCCAGCAGCCACGGTAATGTGGTCCAAGAGACCCAGTACTTC.

The genes are TRBV9 and TRBJ2-7; 7 positions match TRBD2. This CDR3 is built from 13 residues. The germline V gene encodes CDR1 SGDLS and CDR2 YYNGEE. V shed 1 base and J 6 bases; nucleotides not matched to a gene: 4. The CDR3 spells CASSVRASGEQYF. The CDR3 bases are TGTGCCAGCAGCGTACGGGCTAGCGGCGAGCAGTACTTC.

The chain combines TRBV3-1 (or the pseudogene TRBV3-2) with TRBJ2-2; a possible D gene is TRBD2 (5 bases). Looked up from germline, CDR1 is LGHDT and CDR2 is YNNKEL (reference sequence). The CDR3 totals 14 residues. The V gene lost 2 bases and the J gene lost 7 bases, with 11 bases spanning the gap. As DNA, the CDR3 is TGTGCCAGCAGCCAAAAGGACTCGTTCGGGGAGCTGTTTTTT. Its protein is CASSQKDSFGELFF.

This clone was seen a single time. J is TRBJ2-2 and V is TRBV3-1 (or the pseudogene TRBV3-2), with TRBD1 identical over 9 bases. Losses at the gene ends were 2 bases for V and 4 bases for J; bases not matched to a gene: 2. The CDR3 is 15 amino acids. Germline V gene sequence: CDR1 LGHDT, CDR2 YNNKEL (reference sequence). For the CDR3, the DNA is TGTGCCAGCAGCCAATCGGGACAGGGCACCGGGGAGCTGTTTTTT. It specifies CASSQSGQGTGELFF.

The chain uses TRBV7-3 and TRBJ2-1, with a possible D match to TRBD2 (6 bases). V gave up 5 bases and J gave up 6 bases, with 11 bases separating them. CDR1 and CDR2 (germline): SGHTA, FQGTGA. The CDR3 length is 13 residues. CDR3 bases: TGTGCCAGCAGCCTGGGACTTCTCAATGAGCAGTTCTTC. Translating it yields CASSLGLLNEQFF.

The chain joins TRBV19 to TRBJ2-1, with TRBD2 as a possible D gene (5 bases). The CDR3 is made up of 15 amino acids. The ends were cut back, 4 bases at V and 10 bases at J, with 20 bases in the middle. Per the germline V gene, CDR1 is LNHDA and CDR2 is SQIVND (reference sequence). The CDR3 nucleotides read TGTGCCAGTAGTAACGCCGGGATCCTAACCTGGGAGCAGTTCTTC. This codes for CASSNAGILTWEQFF.

This sequence joins TRBV19 and TRBJ2-1; D possibly corresponds to TRBD2 (7 bases). CDR3 size: 15 residues. V was clipped by 10 bases and J by 1 base, with 17 bases between them. The germline V gene encodes CDR1 LNHDA and CDR2 SQIVND (reference sequence). The CDR3, as DNA: TGTGCCACCCGCTGGGGGCGGGAGTCCTACAATGAGCAGTTCTTC. This gives the protein CATRWGRESYNEQFF.

V and J are TRBV16 and TRBJ2-1, with 12 bases that match TRBD2. From germline, CDR1 is KGHSY and CDR2 FQNENV. V was clipped by 0 bases and J by 12 bases; unmatched bases: 9. The CDR3 covers 16 residues. CDR3 amino acids: CASSQSPSGRALGQFF. In DNA form, the CDR3 reads TGTGCCAGCAGCCAATCCCCTAGCGGGAGGGCCTTAGGGCAGTTCTTC.

This clone was picked up a small number of times. The gene calls are TRBV5-5 and TRBJ2-2; possibly TRBD2 for D (6 bases). With 2 bases removed from V and 6 bases from J, the gap between germline ends came to 14 bases. Per the germline V gene, CDR1 is SGHKS and CDR2 is YYEKEE (reference sequence). The CDR3 sequence is 15 residues long. CDR3 in amino acids: CASSFASSGAGELFF. In DNA form, the CDR3 reads TGTGCCAGCAGCTTTGCCTCTTCGGGGGCCGGGGAGCTGTTTTTT.

The chain links TRBV6-4 to TRBJ1-5; maybe TRBD1 (5 bases). The germline V gene has CDR1 MRHNA and CDR2 SNTAGT. There are 13 residues in the CDR3. V lost 3 bases to trimming and J lost 3 bases, with 6 bases between them. For the CDR3, the DNA is TGTGCCAGCAGTGAGGACAACAATCAGCCCCAGCATTTT. Its protein product is CASSEDNNQPQHF.